Each of the 20 T cell receptor beta chains below was sequenced from the same sample in a study of shared clonotypes between healthy human individuals. The table came from immunoSEQ multiplex PCR; TCRdb's copy has only in-frame clones and leaves some out. This table has about 1.5 million clones, 95% to 99% appearing once. The sequenced sample was naive CD4+ T cells sorted from blood. The subset was: CD45RA+ positively selected. All receptors derive from a young man in good health.

The chain links TRBV2 to TRBJ2-5, with D perhaps TRBD1 (5 bases). The J call may be incorrect, as the DNA end agrees better with TRBJ2-7. CDR3 length: 16 amino acids. Germline CDR1 SNHLY, CDR2 FYNNEI. The CDR3 nucleotides read TGTGCCAGCAGTGTGGGGCAGGCCTACTTAGGCTACGAGCAGTACTTC. It translates to CASSVGQAYLGYEQYF.

This chain joins TRBV9 and TRBJ2-7; either TRBD1 or TRBD2 may supply D (6 bases each). Trimming shortened V by 0 bases and J by 3 bases, and 13 bases separated the two germline ends. CDR3 length: 15 residues. CDR1 is SGDLS and CDR2 is YYNGEE in the germline V gene. CDR3 nucleotide sequence: TGTGCCAGCAGCGTAGAGGGGGAGGTGGGCTACGAGCAGTACTTC. It translates to CASSVEGEVGYEQYF.

The chain joins TRBV5-1 to TRBJ2-7; D is possibly TRBD1 (6 bases). The CDR3 has 15 residues. Germline CDR1 SGHRS, CDR2 YFSETQ. V shed 4 bases and J shed 0 bases, with 14 bases lying between them. CDR3 sequence reads: CASSVDSPNSYEQYF. The CDR3 bases are TGCGCCAGCAGCGTGGACAGCCCCAACTCCTACGAGCAGTACTTC.

The chain combines TRBV7-9 with TRBJ2-2; 9 bases line up with TRBD1. Germline-derived CDR1 and CDR2 are SEHNR and FQNEAQ (reference sequence). The CDR3 covers 17 residues. V lost 6 bases to trimming and J lost 6 bases; unmatched junction nucleotides: 14. Written as DNA, the CDR3 is TGTGCCAGCAGACCTAAACCAGGACAGGGGACTGCCGGGGAGCTGTTTTTT. This encodes CASRPKPGQGTAGELFF.

The chain joins TRBV5-1 to TRBJ2-5; 9 nucleotides line up with TRBD2. CDR3 length equals 15 residues. Trimming removed 0 bases from V and 5 bases from J; junction bases left unmatched: 5. Germline V gives CDR1 SGHRS, CDR2 YFSETQ. The CDR3 sequence: CASSLGLAGYETQYF. DNA for the CDR3: TGCGCCAGCAGCTTGGGCCTAGCGGGATATGAGACCCAGTACTTC.

This sequence joins TRBV28 and TRBJ1-4; a possible D gene is TRBD1 (5 bases). CDR1 and CDR2 from the germline V gene are MDHEN and SYDVKM. The CDR3 runs to 14 residues. V lost 6 bases, J lost 0 bases, and 8 bases lay in between. CDR3: CASSWDSTNEKLFF. CDR3 in DNA: TGTGCCAGCAGCTGGGACTCAACTAATGAAAAACTGTTTTTT.

A word on this clone: This CDR3 is also generated by other DNA sequences in the sample. V is TRBV4-3 and J is TRBJ1-5; D uncertain. The CDR3 extends over 13 amino acids. Germline V gene data show CDR1 as LGHNA and CDR2 as YSLEER. The V end was cut by 0 bases, the J end by 2 bases, with 2 bases between. The CDR3 DNA sequence: TGCGCCAGCAGCCAAGATCGCAATCAGCCCCAGCATTTT. Its protein is CASSQDRNQPQHF.

This chain joins TRBV6-6 and TRBJ2-3, with 11 bases matching TRBD2. CDR3 length: 16 residues. The V segment lost 5 bases and the J segment 3 bases; nucleotides outside the gene matches: 7. Germline CDR1 MNHNY, CDR2 SVGAGI (reference sequence). The CDR3 sequence: CASSPTSGGGTDTQYF. The CDR3 nucleotides read TGTGCCAGCAGTCCTACTAGCGGGGGTGGGACAGATACGCAGTATTTT.

The rearrangement links TRBV5-1 to TRBJ2-7, with 9 bases identical to TRBD1. Trimming removed 4 bases from V and 3 bases from J; junction bases left unmatched: 8. There are 15 residues in the CDR3. Germline CDR1 reads SGHRS; CDR2 reads YFSETQ. The CDR3, as DNA: TGCGCCAGCAGCCCACTACAGGGGGCAGGCTACGAGCAGTACTTC. Amino acid sequence: CASSPLQGAGYEQYF.

The gene calls are TRBV28 and TRBJ2-1; TRBD2 matches at 8 bases. The CDR3 is 17 residues long. The V gene end was trimmed by 3 bases and the J gene end by 10 bases; junction bases not matched to a gene: 17. Germline CDR1 and CDR2: MDHEN and SYDVKM. CDR3 in amino acids: CASSFSTLAGTQSEQFF. The CDR3 DNA sequence: TGTGCCAGCAGTTTTAGCACTTTAGCGGGAACACAATCGGAGCAGTTCTTC.

J is TRBJ1-1 and V is TRBV5-1; 7 bases align to TRBD1. Trimming removed 4 bases from V and 1 base from J; junction bases left unmatched: 7. Looked up from germline, CDR1 is SGHRS and CDR2 is YFSETQ. The CDR3 is 15 amino acids. The CDR3: CASSQGDRKNTEAFF. DNA of the CDR3: TGCGCCAGCAGCCAGGGGGACCGCAAGAACACTGAAGCTTTCTTT.

V gene TRBV5-8 combines with J gene TRBJ2-7; TRBD1 agrees at 10 bases. V was clipped by 2 bases and J by 3 bases; unmatched bases: 5. Germline V gene lookup returns CDR1 SGHTS and CDR2 YDEGEE. CDR3 length: 15 amino acids. CDR3: CASSFRDRGLYEQYF. In nucleotides, the CDR3 is TGTGCCAGCAGCTTTCGAGACAGGGGGCTCTACGAGCAGTACTTC.

The chain is built from TRBV18 and TRBJ2-4; D perhaps matches TRBD1 (8 bases). V lost 1 base to trimming and J lost 2 bases, with 12 bases between them. Germline V gene data show CDR1 as KGHSH and CDR2 as LQKENI. CDR3 length equals 16 residues. Written as DNA, the CDR3 is TGTGCCAGCTCACCACAACAGGGGGGGACCAAAAACATTCAGTACTTC. Its protein product is CASSPQQGGTKNIQYF.

V usage is TRBV6-6 and J usage is TRBJ2-7, with D unclear. The CDR3 consists of 14 residues. Trimming removed 0 bases from V and 1 base from J, with 7 bases in between. The germline V gene encodes CDR1 MNHNY and CDR2 SVGAGI (reference sequence). Written as DNA, the CDR3 is TGTGCCAGCAGTTACTCGATACGGTCCTACGAGCAGTACTTC. Its translation: CASSYSIRSYEQYF.

The rearrangement links TRBV9 to TRBJ2-5; possibly TRBD2 for D (5 bases). CDR1 and CDR2 (germline): SGDLS, YYNGEE. The CDR3 consists of 16 residues. V lost 4 bases to trimming and J lost 2 bases, with 18 bases between them. In DNA form, the CDR3 reads TGTGCCAGCAGCCCTATACCTGACGGAGGACAAGAGACCCAGTACTTC. The encoded protein is CASSPIPDGGQETQYF.

The rearrangement links TRBV6-5 to TRBJ1-5, with D maybe TRBD1 (5 bases). Per germline, CDR1 MNHEY and CDR2 SVGAGI. CDR3 length: 12 amino acids. V was clipped by 5 bases and J by 6 bases, with 8 bases between them. The CDR3 here is CASSTRGQPQHF. DNA of the CDR3: TGTGCCAGCAGTACTAGGGGTCAGCCCCAGCATTTT.

The chain joins TRBV10-3 to TRBJ2-3, with 8 bases fitting TRBD2. CDR1 is ENHRY, CDR2 SYGVKD, per germline. This CDR3 comprises 15 residues. V lost 4 bases, J lost 2 bases, and 5 bases stayed unmatched. CDR3 sequence reads: CAISVLADYTDTQYF. CDR3 nucleotide sequence: TGTGCCATCAGTGTACTAGCGGACTACACAGATACGCAGTATTTT.

CDR3: CAIAAGTNYEQYF. CDR3 DNA sequence: TGTGCCATTGCCGCCGGGACTAACTACGAGCAGTACTTC. V usage is TRBV6-5 and J usage is TRBJ2-7; 7 bases fit TRBD2. This CDR3 region has 13 residues. Germline CDR1 is MNHEY and CDR2 is SVGAGI. V lost 10 bases, J lost 3 bases, and 9 bases stayed unmatched.

V and J are TRBV6-1 and TRBJ2-7; D may be TRBD1 (5 bases). Trimming left V 2 bases short and J 6 bases short, with 14 bases between. Germline V CDR1 and CDR2: MNHNS, SASEGT. CDR3 length: 14 residues. This CDR3 is CASSEWQGRREQYF. As DNA, the CDR3 is TGTGCCAGCAGTGAATGGCAGGGTAGGCGCGAGCAGTACTTC.

The V and J genes are TRBV7-9 and TRBJ2-5, with 10 bases that match TRBD2. With V trimmed by 2 bases and J by 5 bases, 11 bases remained unmatched. The germline V gene has CDR1 SEHNR and CDR2 FQNEAQ (reference sequence). CDR3 length equals 17 residues. The DNA of the CDR3 is TGTGCCAGCAGCTTACTTAGCCTAGCGGGAGAAAGGGAGACCCAGTACTTC. Its protein is CASSLLSLAGERETQYF.